This passage covers 25 T cell receptor beta chains from one sample sequenced in a study of blood T cell repertoires in COVID-19. Profiling relied on immunoSEQ multiplex PCR, and the TCRdb table lists in-frame clones only, not all of them. The sample holds roughly 380,000 clones, about 91% seen once. Sequencing used peripheral blood. The receptors were gathered from a woman aged 40-49 years with COVID-19, enrolled during active disease.

The chain recombines TRBV7-2 with TRBJ2-2, with TRBD2 matching over 13 bases. J was trimmed by 6 bases and V by 5 bases; bases with no gene match: 6. There are 16 residues in the CDR3. The germline V gene encodes CDR1 SGHTA and CDR2 FQGNSA. The chain's CDR3 is CASSVTSGRAPGELFF. CDR3 sequence (DNA): TGTGCCAGCAGCGTTACTAGCGGGAGGGCCCCCGGGGAGCTGTTTTTT.

The J gene is TRBJ1-1, the V gene TRBV6-5; D not certain. The CDR3 extends over 11 amino acids. Germline assignment: CDR1 MNHEY and CDR2 SVGAGI. V lost 8 bases to trimming and J lost 2 bases, with 6 bases between them. The CDR3 DNA reads as TGTGCCAGCCAGTTCAACACTGAAGCTTTCTTT. Protein product: CASQFNTEAFF.

V usage is TRBV5-1 and J usage is TRBJ2-3; the match to TRBD1 covers 7 bases. This CDR3 is 15 amino acids long. The germline V gene has CDR1 SGHRS and CDR2 YFSETQ. V dropped 4 bases and J dropped 0; count of bases not matched to a gene: 5. The CDR3 reads CASSLGTVSTDTQYF. Here the CDR3 DNA reads TGCGCCAGCAGCCTAGGGACAGTAAGCACAGATACGCAGTATTTT.

There are a few counts of this clone. The CDR3 bases are TGTGCCAGCAGACCAGGCGTTGCAACTAATGAAAAACTGTTTTTT. Its translation: CASRPGVATNEKLFF. The J gene is TRBJ1-4, the V gene TRBV7-6; D gene ambiguous. V was trimmed by 6 bases and J by 0 bases, leaving 11 bases between them. The germline V gene has CDR1 SGHVS and CDR2 FNYEAQ. The length of the CDR3 is 15 residues.

The J gene is TRBJ1-2, the V gene TRBV6-5; D ambiguous. The CDR3 runs to 14 residues. V was shortened by 6 bases and J by 2 bases, with 13 bases between the two germline ends. In germline, CDR1 is MNHEY, CDR2 SVGAGI. Written as DNA, the CDR3 is TGTGCCAGCAGGACACCGGGAGTGAACTATGGCTACACCTTC. It translates to CASRTPGVNYGYTF.

The chain joins TRBV19 to TRBJ1-5; D gene unclear. Trimming stripped 5 bases from V and 6 bases from J, with 14 bases between. CDR1 is LNHDA, CDR2 SQIVND, per germline (reference sequence). The CDR3 consists of 14 residues. The CDR3 bases are TGTGCCAGTAGTTCCAACACGTATCTTCAGCCCCAGCATTTT. Encoded protein: CASSSNTYLQPQHF.

The rearrangement links TRBV30 to TRBJ1-3; D gene ambiguous. CDR3 size: 14 residues. Germline V lookup: CDR1 GTSNPN, CDR2 SVGIG (reference sequence). V lost 3 bases to trimming and J lost 0 bases, with 9 bases between them. CDR3 protein: CAWRTELSGNTIYF. CDR3 DNA sequence: TGTGCCTGGAGAACAGAACTCTCTGGAAACACCATATATTTT.

V gene TRBV19 combines with J gene TRBJ2-7; D remains ambiguous. This CDR3 spans 14 amino acids. Germline CDR1 is LNHDA and CDR2 is SQIVND (reference sequence). V gave up 7 bases and J gave up 0 bases, with 13 bases separating them. For the CDR3, the DNA is TGTGCCAGTACCCCGGGTCCTCACTCCTACGAGCAGTACTTC. This sequence encodes CASTPGPHSYEQYF.

This clone has just a few counts. This chain connects TRBV7-9 to TRBJ2-7, with D uncertain. CDR1 SEHNR and CDR2 FQNEAQ come from the germline V gene (reference sequence). CDR3 length equals 12 residues. V was trimmed by 4 bases and J by 3 bases, leaving 7 bases between them. The CDR3 here is CASSSHNYEQYF. CDR3 nucleotides: TGTGCCAGCAGCTCCCACAACTACGAGCAGTACTTC.

This chain connects TRBV6-5 to TRBJ1-5; TRBD1 aligns across 7 bases. Losses at the gene ends were 6 bases for V and 3 bases for J; bases not matched to a gene: 8. The CDR3 covers 15 residues. Germline V CDR1 and CDR2: MNHEY, SVGAGI. The CDR3: CASSAGQGVNQPQHF. CDR3 bases: TGTGCCAGCAGCGCGGGGCAGGGGGTCAATCAGCCCCAGCATTTT.

V usage is TRBV24-1 and J usage is TRBJ2-3; tentative D call: TRBD1 (5 bases). Looked up from germline, CDR1 is KGHDR and CDR2 is SFDVKD. This CDR3 spans 11 amino acids. The ends were cut back, 9 bases at V and 4 bases at J, with 7 bases in the middle. The CDR3 region has the DNA TGTGCCACCCAAGGGGCAGATACGCAGTATTTT. Protein: CATQGADTQYF.

On this clone: An end of the junction does not agree with germline; a read error may underlie this. This sequence joins TRBV3-1 (or the pseudogene TRBV3-2) and TRBJ1-1; D possibly corresponds to TRBD1 (5 bases). CDR3 length: 15 amino acids. The germline CDR1 and CDR2 sequences are LGHDT and YNNKEL (reference sequence). CDR3 in DNA: TGTGCCGGCAGCCAAGTGGGGGGGGTGAACACTGAAGCTTTCTTT. Protein product: CAGSQVGGVNTEAFF.

A single count supports this clone. The chain joins TRBV5-1 to TRBJ1-4; no firm D call. CDR3 length: 13 amino acids. Per the germline V gene, CDR1 is SGHRS and CDR2 is YFSETQ. Trimming left V 0 bases short and J 6 bases short, with 6 bases between. The CDR3 DNA sequence: TGCGCCAGCAGCTTGGACAGCCATGAAAAACTGTTTTTT. Translating gives CASSLDSHEKLFF. Using reference TRBV5-1 and TRBJ1-4 for the parts outside the CDR3, the full variable domain is KAGVTQTPRYLIKTRGQQVTLSCSPISGHRSVSWYQQTPGQGLQFLFEYFSETQRNKGNFPGRFSGRQFSNSRSEMNVSTLELGDSALYLCASSLDSHEKLFFGSGTQLSVL.

J is TRBJ2-3 and V is TRBV3-1 (or the pseudogene TRBV3-2); D perhaps matches TRBD2 (5 bases). This CDR3 spans 12 amino acids. The V gene lost 5 bases and the J gene lost 3 bases, with 6 bases spanning the gap. From germline, CDR1 is LGHDT and CDR2 YNNKEL (reference sequence). The CDR3 region is CASSRETDTQYF. In DNA, the CDR3 is TGTGCCAGCAGCAGGGAGACAGATACGCAGTATTTT.

The rearrangement links TRBV29-1 to TRBJ1-2, with a weak D call TRBD1 (6 bases). V lost 2 bases and J lost 7, with 17 bases in between. The germline V gene encodes CDR1 SQVTM and CDR2 ANQGSEA. CDR3 length equals 14 residues. For the CDR3, the DNA is TGCAGCGTTGAAATTTACGCTTCACAGGGTGGCTACACCTTC. Its translation is CSVEIYASQGGYTF.

The V gene is TRBV7-3, the J gene TRBJ2-5, with 11 bases that match TRBD2. V lost 5 bases, J lost 3 bases, and 5 bases stayed unmatched. The CDR3 contains 15 residues. Germline V gives CDR1 SGHTA, CDR2 FQGTGA. The CDR3: CASSPLAGVEETQYF. CDR3 DNA: TGTGCCAGCAGCCCACTAGCGGGAGTGGAAGAGACCCAGTACTTC.

The chain has TRBV6-5 and TRBJ1-5; 9 bases are shared with TRBD1. V gave up 0 bases and J gave up 5 bases; unmatched junction bases: 2. CDR1 and CDR2 from the germline V gene are MNHEY and SVGAGI. The CDR3 is 15 residues long. CDR3 in DNA: TGTGCCAGCAGTTACTCGACAGGGGGGGATCAGCCCCAGCATTTT. Protein: CASSYSTGGDQPQHF.

V is TRBV28 and J is TRBJ1-4, with D possibly matching TRBD1 (5 bases). The CDR3 covers 16 residues. Trimming removed 5 bases at V and 2 bases at J, with 15 bases between. Germline V CDR1 and CDR2: MDHEN, SYDVKM. The CDR3: CASSPARQWTNEKLFF. The CDR3, as DNA: TGTGCCAGCAGTCCTGCGCGACAGTGGACTAATGAAAAACTGTTTTTT. The full variable domain, rest sourced from reference TRBV28 and TRBJ1-4, is DVKVTQSSRYLVKRTGEKVFLECVQDMDHENMFWYRQDPGLGLRLIYFSYDVKMKEKGDIPEGYSVSREKKERFSLILESASTNQTSMYLCASSPARQWTNEKLFFGSGTQLSVL.

The J gene is TRBJ2-7, the V gene TRBV19; D unresolved. The CDR3 runs 14 residues. Deletions cut 2 bases from V and 1 base from J, with 9 bases between. Germline V gene sequence: CDR1 LNHDA, CDR2 SQIVND (reference sequence). The CDR3 here is CASSINPVSYEQYF. Here the CDR3 DNA reads TGTGCCAGTAGTATAAATCCGGTTTCCTACGAGCAGTACTTC.

The chain employs TRBV5-1 and TRBJ2-1, with D tentatively TRBD2 (7 bases). In germline, CDR1 is SGHRS, CDR2 YFSETQ. This CDR3 is built from 14 residues. V was shortened by 3 bases and J by 5 bases, with 12 bases between the two germline ends. CDR3 coding DNA: TGCGCCAGCAGCTCCGGGGGGCTTGACAATGAGCAGTTCTTC. This gives the protein CASSSGGLDNEQFF.

With respect to this clone: This clone may be a read error of a much larger clone one base away. This CDR3 is CASSPGSNTEAFF. DNA of the CDR3: TGTGCCAGCAGCCCCGGGTCGAACACTGAAGCTTTCTTT. This rearrangement joins TRBV7-3 to TRBJ1-1; D is undetermined. Germline assignment: CDR1 SGHTA and CDR2 FQGTGA. Trimming took off 5 bases at V and 1 base at J, with 8 bases between the two ends. This CDR3 spans 13 amino acids.

This clone has only a few counts. For the CDR3, the DNA is TGTGCCAGCAGCATCACCGCGGGGATGGGGGGCTACACCTTC. It codes for CASSITAGMGGYTF. The chain uses TRBV21-1 and TRBJ1-2. TRBV21-1 is tagged as a pseudogene. The CDR3 is made up of 14 amino acids.

The chain carries TRBV6-8 and TRBJ2-7; D possibly corresponds to TRBD1 (7 bases). V was pared by 10 bases and J by 5 bases, with 15 bases between. Per the germline V gene, CDR1 is MNHGY and CDR2 is SAAAGT. The CDR3 runs 12 residues. CDR3 bases: TGTGCCACCCGGGGGCAGGGGGACGAGCAGTACTTC. Translation: CATRGQGDEQYF.

The chain carries TRBV6-6 and TRBJ2-2; perhaps TRBD1 as D (5 bases). This CDR3 region has 14 residues. V was trimmed by 7 bases and J by 1 base, leaving 10 bases between them. Per the germline V gene, CDR1 is MNHNY and CDR2 is SVGAGI (reference sequence). This chain's CDR3 is CASKRQRNTGELFF. The CDR3 DNA follows: TGTGCCAGCAAAAGACAGCGGAACACCGGGGAGCTGTTTTTT.

This chain links TRBV29-1 with TRBJ1-1, with 7 positions matching TRBD1. CDR3 length: 13 amino acids. The germline gives CDR1 SQVTM, CDR2 ANQGSEA. V dropped 7 bases and J dropped 0; count of bases not matched to a gene: 5. The CDR3 is CSAKGQLNTEAFF. The CDR3 DNA sequence: TGCAGCGCCAAGGGACAGCTGAACACTGAAGCTTTCTTT.